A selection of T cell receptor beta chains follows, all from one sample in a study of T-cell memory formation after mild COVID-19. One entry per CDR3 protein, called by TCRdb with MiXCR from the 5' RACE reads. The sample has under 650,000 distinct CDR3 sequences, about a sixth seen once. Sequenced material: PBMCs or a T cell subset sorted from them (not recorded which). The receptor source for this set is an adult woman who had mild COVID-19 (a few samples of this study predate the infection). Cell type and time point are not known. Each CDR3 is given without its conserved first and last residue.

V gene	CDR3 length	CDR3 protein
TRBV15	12	ATSPRLVGETQY
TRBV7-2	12	ASSQLMTVPEAF
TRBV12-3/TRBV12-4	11	ASSRATGDGYT
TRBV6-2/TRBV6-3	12	ASSRTGTAYGYT
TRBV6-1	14	ASSEEGTASYNEQF
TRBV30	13	AWSVGPREVYEQY
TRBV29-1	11	SVGSYGGETQY
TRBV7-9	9	ASSSGQEQY
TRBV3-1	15	ASSQHPDTTQTYEQY
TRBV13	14	ASSLGTSAEYNEQF
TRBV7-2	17	ASRAGTGTSGTPYNEQF
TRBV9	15	ASSASPDRGRVDTQY
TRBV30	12	AWTGWAGANVLT
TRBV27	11	ASSHSASYEQY
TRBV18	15	ASSRTGGRTGSYEQY
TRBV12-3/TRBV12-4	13	ASSFLAGGPYEQY
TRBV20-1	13	SARDGSGGGEKLF
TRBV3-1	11	ASRGQAGNEQF
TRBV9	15	ASSVGSGGRELNEQF
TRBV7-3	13	ASSLRRGGWNEQF
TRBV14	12	ASSQVGSDYGYT
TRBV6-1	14	ASSEAKGARVYGYT
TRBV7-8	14	ASSRTGGPKNTEAF
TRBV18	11	ASSPDEGDVAF
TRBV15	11	ATSASRDTEAF
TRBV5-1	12	ASSLFIYEETQY
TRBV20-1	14	SARAPRGGLNSPLH
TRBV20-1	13	SARDRTGRYTEAF
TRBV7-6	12	ASSLGGRQETQY
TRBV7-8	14	ASSPFWGTSNTEAF
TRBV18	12	ASSQTGTTNEQF
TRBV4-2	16	ASSRPGIGTGGLSPLH
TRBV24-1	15	ATSEGYSSPSYNEQF
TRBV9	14	ASSPRGQGGESPLH
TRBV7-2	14	ASSLLAGGQADTQY
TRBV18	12	ASSFTGQAGEQY
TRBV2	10	ASDREGYGYT
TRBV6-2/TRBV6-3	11	ASSYGGLETQY
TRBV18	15	ASSPQRDRGYSEKLF
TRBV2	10	ASKVTTYEQY
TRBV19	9	ASSVTGEQY
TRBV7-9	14	ASSLETSGSHNEQF
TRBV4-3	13	ASSHGRVAENEQF